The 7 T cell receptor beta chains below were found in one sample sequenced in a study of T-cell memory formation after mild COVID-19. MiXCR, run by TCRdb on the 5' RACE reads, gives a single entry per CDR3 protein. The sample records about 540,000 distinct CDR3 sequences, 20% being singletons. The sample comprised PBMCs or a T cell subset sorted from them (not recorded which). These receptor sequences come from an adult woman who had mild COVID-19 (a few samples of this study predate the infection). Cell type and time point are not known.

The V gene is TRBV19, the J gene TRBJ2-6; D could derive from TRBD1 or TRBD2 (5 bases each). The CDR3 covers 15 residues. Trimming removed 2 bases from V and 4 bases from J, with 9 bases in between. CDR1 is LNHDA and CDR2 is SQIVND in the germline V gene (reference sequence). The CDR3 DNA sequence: TGTGCCAGTAGTATACTGGGGGAAGGGGCCAACGTCCTGACTTTC. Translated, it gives CASSILGEGANVLTF.

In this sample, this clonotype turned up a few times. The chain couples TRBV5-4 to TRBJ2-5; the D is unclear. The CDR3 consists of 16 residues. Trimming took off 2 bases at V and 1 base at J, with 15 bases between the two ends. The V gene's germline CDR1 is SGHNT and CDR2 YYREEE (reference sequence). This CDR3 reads CASSFPWRPTQETQYF. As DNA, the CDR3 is TGTGCCAGCAGCTTTCCCTGGCGGCCGACCCAAGAGACCCAGTACTTC.

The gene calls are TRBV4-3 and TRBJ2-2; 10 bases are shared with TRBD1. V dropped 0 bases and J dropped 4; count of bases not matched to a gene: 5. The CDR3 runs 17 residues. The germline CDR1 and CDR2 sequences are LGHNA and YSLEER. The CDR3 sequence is CASSQETGGPSTGELFF. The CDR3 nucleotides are TGCGCCAGCAGCCAAGAGACAGGGGGCCCTAGCACCGGGGAGCTGTTTTTT.

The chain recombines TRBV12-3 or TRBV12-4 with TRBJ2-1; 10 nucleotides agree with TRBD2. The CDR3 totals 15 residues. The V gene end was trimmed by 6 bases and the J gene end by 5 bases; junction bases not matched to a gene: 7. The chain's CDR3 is CASRWASGGNNEQFF. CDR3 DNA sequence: TGTGCCAGCAGATGGGCTAGCGGGGGCAACAATGAGCAGTTCTTC.

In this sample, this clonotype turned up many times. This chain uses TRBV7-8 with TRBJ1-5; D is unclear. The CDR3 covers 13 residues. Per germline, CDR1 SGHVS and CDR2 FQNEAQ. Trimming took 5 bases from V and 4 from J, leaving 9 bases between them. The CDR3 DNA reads TGTGCCAGCAGCCCCCGCCCAAATCAGCCCCAGCATTTT. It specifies CASSPRPNQPQHF.

Here the CDR3 reads CASSPLLGGLAPLHF. In DNA form, the CDR3 reads TGTGCCAGCAGCCCCCTTTTGGGGGGCCTGGCACCCCTCCACTTT. The genes are TRBV6-5 and TRBJ1-6; D may be TRBD1 (6 bases). The CDR3 consists of 15 residues. V was cut by 6 bases and J by 11 bases, with 20 bases left in between. Germline CDR1 is MNHEY and CDR2 is SVGAGI.

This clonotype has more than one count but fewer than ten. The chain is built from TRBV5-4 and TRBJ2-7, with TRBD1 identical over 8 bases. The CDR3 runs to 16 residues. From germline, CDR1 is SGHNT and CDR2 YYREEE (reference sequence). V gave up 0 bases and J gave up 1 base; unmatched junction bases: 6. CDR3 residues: CASSLEFRGRSYEQYF. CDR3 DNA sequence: TGTGCCAGCAGCTTGGAGTTCAGGGGGCGATCCTACGAGCAGTACTTC.